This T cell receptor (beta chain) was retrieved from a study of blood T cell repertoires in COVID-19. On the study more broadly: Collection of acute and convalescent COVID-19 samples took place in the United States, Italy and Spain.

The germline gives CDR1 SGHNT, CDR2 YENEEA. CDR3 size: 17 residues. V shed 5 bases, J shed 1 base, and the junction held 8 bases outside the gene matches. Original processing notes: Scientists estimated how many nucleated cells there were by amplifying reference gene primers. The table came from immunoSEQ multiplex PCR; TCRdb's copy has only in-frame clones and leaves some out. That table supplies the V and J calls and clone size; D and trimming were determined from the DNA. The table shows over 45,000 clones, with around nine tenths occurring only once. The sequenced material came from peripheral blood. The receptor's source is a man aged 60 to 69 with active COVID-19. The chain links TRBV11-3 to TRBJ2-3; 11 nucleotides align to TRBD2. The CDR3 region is CASSPSTSGSGTDTQYF. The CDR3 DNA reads TGTGCCAGCAGCCCGTCAACTAGCGGGAGCGGCACAGATACGCAGTATTTT.